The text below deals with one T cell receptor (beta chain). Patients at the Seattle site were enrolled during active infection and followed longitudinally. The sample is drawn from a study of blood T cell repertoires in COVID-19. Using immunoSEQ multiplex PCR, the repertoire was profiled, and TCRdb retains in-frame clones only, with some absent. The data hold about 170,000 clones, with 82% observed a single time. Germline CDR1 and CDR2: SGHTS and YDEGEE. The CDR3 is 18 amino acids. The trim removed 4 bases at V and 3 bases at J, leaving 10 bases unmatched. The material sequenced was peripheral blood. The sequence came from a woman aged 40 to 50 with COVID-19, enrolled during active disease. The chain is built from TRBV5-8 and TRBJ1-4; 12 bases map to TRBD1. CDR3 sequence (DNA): TGTGCCAGCAGCACCGGGACAGGGGGCCTATTTTCTAATGAAAAACTGTTTTTT. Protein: CASSTGTGGLFSNEKLFF.